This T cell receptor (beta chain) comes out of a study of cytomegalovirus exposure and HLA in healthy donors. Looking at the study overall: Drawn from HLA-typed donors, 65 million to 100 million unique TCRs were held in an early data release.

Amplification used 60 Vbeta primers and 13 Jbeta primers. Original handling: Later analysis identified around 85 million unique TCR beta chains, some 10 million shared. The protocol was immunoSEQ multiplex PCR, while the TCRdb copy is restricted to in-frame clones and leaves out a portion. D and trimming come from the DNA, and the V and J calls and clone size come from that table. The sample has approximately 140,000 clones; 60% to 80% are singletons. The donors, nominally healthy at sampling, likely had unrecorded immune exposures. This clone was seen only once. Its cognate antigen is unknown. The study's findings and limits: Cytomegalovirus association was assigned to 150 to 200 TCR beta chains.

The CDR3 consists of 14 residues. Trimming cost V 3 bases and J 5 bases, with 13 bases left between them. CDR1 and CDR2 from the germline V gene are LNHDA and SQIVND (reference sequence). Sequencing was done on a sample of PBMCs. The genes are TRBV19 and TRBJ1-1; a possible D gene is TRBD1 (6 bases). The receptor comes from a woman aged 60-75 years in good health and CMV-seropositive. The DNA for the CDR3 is TGTGCCAGTAGTATGAAAGCCCAGGGGACTGAAGCTTTCTTT. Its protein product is CASSMKAQGTEAFF.